This T cell receptor beta chain came from a study of blood T cell repertoires in COVID-19. Whole-study context: Both acute and convalescent COVID-19 samples were obtained from the United States, Italy and Spain. The cDNA or gDNA used as material had been derived from T cells, B-cell-depleted T cells, or PBMCs.

Recruits, aged roughly 18 to 100 years, lived in about two dozen US areas. Cohort 3 recovery required two negative PCRs, clearance, or symptom resolution. The CDR3 contains 14 residues. Trimming took 6 bases from V and 5 from J; bases not matched to a gene: 5. The germline gives CDR1 SNHLY, CDR2 FYNNEI. Repertoires were generated with immunoSEQ multiplex PCR, while TCRdb's copy carries only in-frame clones and drops some. The repertoire holds around 250,000 clones, with about 80% as singletons. Sequenced material: PBMCs or T cells enriched from blood (not recorded which). The V and J genes are TRBV2 and TRBJ1-2; 11 nucleotides align to TRBD1. The receptor comes from a man in his fifties or sixties who had recovered from COVID-19. In nucleotides, the CDR3 is TGTGCCAGCAGGGACGGGACAGGGGGTTATGGCTACACCTTC. Translating it yields CASRDGTGGYGYTF. Full variable domain (outside the CDR3, taken from reference TRBV2 and TRBJ1-2): EPEVTQTPSHQVTQMGQEVILRCVPISNHLYFYWYRQILGQKVEFLVSFYNNEISEKSEIFDDQFSVERPDGSNFTLKIRSTKLEDSAMYFCASRDGTGGYGYTFGSGTRLTVV.